Included here is one TCR beta chain sequence, with context. The sample belongs to a study of blood T cell repertoires in COVID-19. Study in general: In each case, the material was cDNA or gDNA derived from T cells, B-cell-depleted T cells, or PBMCs.

Germline assignment: CDR1 SGHVS and CDR2 FQNEAQ. The CDR3 totals 14 residues. The V gene lost 5 bases and the J gene lost 0 bases, with 11 bases spanning the gap. Produced via immunoSEQ multiplex PCR; TCRdb's table is partial and in-frame only. The sample consists of about 170,000 clones, approximately 86% of them appearing once. The TCR originated in a man between 65 and 80 years old with acute or convalescent COVID-19. What was sequenced was peripheral blood. The chain recombines TRBV7-8 with TRBJ2-7; the D is unclear. The CDR3 protein is CASSIQPLSYEQYF. The CDR3 DNA sequence: TGTGCCAGCAGCATACAGCCCCTCTCCTACGAGCAGTACTTC.